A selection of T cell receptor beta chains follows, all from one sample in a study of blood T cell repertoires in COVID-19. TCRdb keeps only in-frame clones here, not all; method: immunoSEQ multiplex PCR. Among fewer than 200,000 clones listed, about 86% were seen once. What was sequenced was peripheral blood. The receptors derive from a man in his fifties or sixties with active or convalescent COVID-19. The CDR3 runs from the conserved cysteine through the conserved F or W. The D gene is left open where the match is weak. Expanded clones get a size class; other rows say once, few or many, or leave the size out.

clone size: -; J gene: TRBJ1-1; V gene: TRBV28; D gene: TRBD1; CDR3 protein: CASSLDPDRGAFF; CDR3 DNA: TGTGCCAGCAGTTTAGATCCGGACAGGGGAGCTTTCTTT
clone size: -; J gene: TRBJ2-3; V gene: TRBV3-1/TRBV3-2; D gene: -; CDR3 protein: CASSQSADTQYF; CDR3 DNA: TGTGCCAGCAGCCAATCAGCAGATACGCAGTATTTT
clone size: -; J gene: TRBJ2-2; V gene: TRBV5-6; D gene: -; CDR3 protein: CASSPLSASGELFF; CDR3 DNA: TGTGCCAGCAGCCCCCTTAGTGCGAGCGGGGAGCTGTTTTTT
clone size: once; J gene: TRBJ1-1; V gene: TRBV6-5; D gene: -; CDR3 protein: CASSPFVGGTEAFF; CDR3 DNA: TGTGCCAGCAGCCCCTTTGTGGGAGGGACTGAAGCTTTCTTT
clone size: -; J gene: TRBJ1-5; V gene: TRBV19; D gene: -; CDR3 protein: CASRLDTYSNQPQHF; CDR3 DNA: TGTGCCAGTAGACTGGACACCTATAGCAATCAGCCCCAGCATTTT
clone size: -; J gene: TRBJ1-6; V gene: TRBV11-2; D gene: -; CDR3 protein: CASSLGPGRPLHF; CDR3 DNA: TGTGCCAGCAGCTTAGGCCCAGGGCGGCCCCTCCACTTT
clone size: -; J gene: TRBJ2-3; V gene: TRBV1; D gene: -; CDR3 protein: CTSSRRSGVTDTQYF; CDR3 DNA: TGCACCAGCAGCCGCCGTAGCGGGGTCACAGATACGCAGTATTTT
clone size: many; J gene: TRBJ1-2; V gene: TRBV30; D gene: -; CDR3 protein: CAWSEDIIYGYTF; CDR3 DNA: TGTGCCTGGAGTGAGGACATAATCTATGGCTACACCTTC
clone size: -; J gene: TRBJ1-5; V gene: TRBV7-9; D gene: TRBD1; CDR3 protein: CASSLQGADQPQHF; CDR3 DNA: TGTGCCAGCAGCCTACAGGGGGCAGATCAGCCCCAGCATTTT
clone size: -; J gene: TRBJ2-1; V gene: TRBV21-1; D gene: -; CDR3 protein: CASSNGGREQFF; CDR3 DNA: TGTGCCAGCAGCAACGGGGGGCGAGAGCAGTTCTTC
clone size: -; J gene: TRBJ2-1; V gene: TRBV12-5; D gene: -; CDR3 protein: CASGLTRNAQYYNEQFF; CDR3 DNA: TGTGCTAGTGGTTTGACCAGGAATGCCCAATATTACAATGAGCAGTTCTTC
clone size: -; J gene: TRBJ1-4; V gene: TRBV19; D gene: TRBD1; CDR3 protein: CASSTGGTNEKLFF; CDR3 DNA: TGTGCCAGCAGCACAGGGGGCACTAATGAAAAACTGTTTTTT
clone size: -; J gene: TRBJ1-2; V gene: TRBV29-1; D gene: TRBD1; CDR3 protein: CSAAWTGGEGYTF; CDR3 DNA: TGCAGCGCCGCCTGGACAGGGGGCGAGGGCTACACCTTC
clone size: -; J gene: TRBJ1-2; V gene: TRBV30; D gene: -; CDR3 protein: CAWSVQDYGYTF; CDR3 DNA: TGTGCCTGGAGTGTACAGGACTATGGCTACACCTTC
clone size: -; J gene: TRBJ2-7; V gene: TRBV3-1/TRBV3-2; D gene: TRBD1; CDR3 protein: CASSPPPGQGSYEQYF; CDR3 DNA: TGTGCCAGCAGCCCCCCACCGGGACAGGGGTCCTACGAGCAGTACTTC
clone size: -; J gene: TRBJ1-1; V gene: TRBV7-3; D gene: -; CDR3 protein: CASRSEGNTEAFF; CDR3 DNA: TGTGCCAGCAGAAGTGAGGGGAACACTGAAGCTTTCTTT
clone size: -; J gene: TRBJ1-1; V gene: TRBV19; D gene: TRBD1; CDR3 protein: CASSIGRQGAVTEAFF; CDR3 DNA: TGTGCCAGTAGTATAGGGAGACAGGGGGCAGTCACTGAAGCTTTCTTT
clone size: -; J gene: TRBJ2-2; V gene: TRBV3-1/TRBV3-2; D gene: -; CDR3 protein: CASSQLLNTGELFF; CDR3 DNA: TGTGCCAGCAGCCAATTATTAAACACCGGGGAGCTGTTTTTT
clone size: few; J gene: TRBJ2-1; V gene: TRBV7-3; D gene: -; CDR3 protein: CASSLTLSRYNEQFF; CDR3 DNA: TGTGCCAGCAGCTTAACTCTATCGCGCTACAATGAGCAGTTCTTC
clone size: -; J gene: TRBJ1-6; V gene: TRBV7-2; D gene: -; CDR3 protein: CASSYLGIGASGGSPLHF; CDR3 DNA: TGTGCCAGCAGCTATTTAGGGATCGGGGCATCGGGGGGATCACCCCTCCACTTT
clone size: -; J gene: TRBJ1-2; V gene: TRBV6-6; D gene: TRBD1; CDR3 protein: CASSIDRDSGYGYTF; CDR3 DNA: TGTGCCAGCAGTATCGACAGGGATTCGGGGTATGGCTACACCTTC
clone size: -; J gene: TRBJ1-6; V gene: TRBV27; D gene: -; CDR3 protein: CASSLQGYNSPLHF; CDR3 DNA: TGTGCCAGCAGTTTACAGGGATATAATTCACCCCTCCACTTT
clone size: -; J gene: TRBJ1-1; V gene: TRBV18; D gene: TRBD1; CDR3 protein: CASSLRAGTEEAFF; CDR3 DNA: TGTGCCAGCTCCCTCCGAGCCGGGACAGAAGAAGCTTTCTTT
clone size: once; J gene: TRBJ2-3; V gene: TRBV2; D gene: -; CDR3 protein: CASTRKTGLTVPDTQYF; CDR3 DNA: TGTGCCAGCACTAGGAAAACCGGCCTTACGGTGCCAGATACGCAGTATTTT
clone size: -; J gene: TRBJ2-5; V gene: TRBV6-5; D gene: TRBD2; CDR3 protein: CASRPSGSGETQYF; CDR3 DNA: TGTGCCAGCAGGCCGAGCGGGAGTGGAGAGACCCAGTACTTC
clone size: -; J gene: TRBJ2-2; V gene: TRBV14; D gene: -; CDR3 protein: CASSQVGRAVGELFF; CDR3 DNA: TGTGCCAGCAGCCAAGTAGGCAGGGCAGTCGGGGAGCTGTTTTTT
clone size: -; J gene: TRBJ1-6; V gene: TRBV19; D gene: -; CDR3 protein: CASSIPNSPLHF; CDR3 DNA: TGTGCCAGTAGTATTCCAAATTCACCCCTCCACTTT
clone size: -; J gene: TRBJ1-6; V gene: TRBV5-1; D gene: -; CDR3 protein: CASSLFPGRGSSYNSPLHF; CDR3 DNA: TGCGCCAGCAGCTTGTTCCCAGGACGTGGGAGTTCCTATAATTCACCCCTCCACTTT
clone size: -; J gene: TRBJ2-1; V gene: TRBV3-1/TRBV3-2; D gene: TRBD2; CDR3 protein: CASSQGLAGFTGNEQFF; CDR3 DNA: TGTGCCAGCAGCCAAGGACTAGCGGGGTTTACGGGCAATGAGCAGTTCTTC
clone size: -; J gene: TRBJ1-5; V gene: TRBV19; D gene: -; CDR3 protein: CASSLGQPVGNQPQHF; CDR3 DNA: TGTGCCAGTAGTCTAGGACAGCCAGTTGGGAATCAGCCCCAGCATTTT
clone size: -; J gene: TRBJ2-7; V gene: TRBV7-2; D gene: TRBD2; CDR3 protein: CASSLTGLAGNYEQYF; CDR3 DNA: TGTGCCAGCAGCTTAACTGGACTAGCGGGTAATTACGAGCAGTACTTC
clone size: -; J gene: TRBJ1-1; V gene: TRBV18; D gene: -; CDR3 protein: CASSPQGGIRDNTEAFF; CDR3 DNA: TGTGCCAGCTCACCGCAAGGGGGAATAAGGGATAACACTGAAGCTTTCTTT
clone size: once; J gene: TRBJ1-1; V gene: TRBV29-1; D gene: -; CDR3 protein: CSALLREAFF; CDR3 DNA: TGCAGCGCCCTCCTCCGGGAAGCTTTCTTT
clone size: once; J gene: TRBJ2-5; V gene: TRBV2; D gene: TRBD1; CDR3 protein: CASSGARDRGETQYF; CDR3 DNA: TGTGCCAGCAGTGGGGCCCGGGACAGGGGAGAGACCCAGTACTTC
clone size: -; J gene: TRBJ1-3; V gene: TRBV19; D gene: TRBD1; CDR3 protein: CASSSYRDRGRNTIYF; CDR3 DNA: TGTGCCAGTAGTAGCTACCGGGACAGGGGCAGAAACACCATATATTTT
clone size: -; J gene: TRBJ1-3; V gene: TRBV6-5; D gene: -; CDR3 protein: CASSPSRDTIYF; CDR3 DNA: TGTGCCAGCAGCCCCTCCCGGGACACCATATATTTT
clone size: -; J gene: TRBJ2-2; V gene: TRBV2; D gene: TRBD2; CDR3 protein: CASSGRGVGELFF; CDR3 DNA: TGTGCCAGCAGTGGACGGGGGGTGGGGGAGCTGTTTTTT
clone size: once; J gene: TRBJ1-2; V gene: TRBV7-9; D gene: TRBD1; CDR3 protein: CASSLGQTGAYGYTF; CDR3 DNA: TGTGCCAGCAGCTTAGGACAAACAGGGGCCTATGGCTACACCTTC